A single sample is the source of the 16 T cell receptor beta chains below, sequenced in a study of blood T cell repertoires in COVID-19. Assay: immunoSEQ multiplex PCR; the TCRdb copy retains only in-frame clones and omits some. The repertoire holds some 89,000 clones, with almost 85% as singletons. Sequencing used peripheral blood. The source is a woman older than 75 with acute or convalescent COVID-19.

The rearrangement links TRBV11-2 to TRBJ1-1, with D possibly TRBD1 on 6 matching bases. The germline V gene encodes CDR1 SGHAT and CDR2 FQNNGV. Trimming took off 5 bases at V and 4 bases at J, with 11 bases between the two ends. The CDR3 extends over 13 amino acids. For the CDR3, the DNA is TGTGCCAGCAGCCCAGGGGCGGGCACTGAAGCTTTCTTT. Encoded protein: CASSPGAGTEAFF.

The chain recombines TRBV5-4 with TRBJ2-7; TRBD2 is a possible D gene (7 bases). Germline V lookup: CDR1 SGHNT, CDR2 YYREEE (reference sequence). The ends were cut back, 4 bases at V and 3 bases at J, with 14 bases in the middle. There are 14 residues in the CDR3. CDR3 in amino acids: CASSQGGGGYEQYF. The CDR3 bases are TGTGCCAGCAGCCAAGGGGGAGGGGGCTACGAGCAGTACTTC.

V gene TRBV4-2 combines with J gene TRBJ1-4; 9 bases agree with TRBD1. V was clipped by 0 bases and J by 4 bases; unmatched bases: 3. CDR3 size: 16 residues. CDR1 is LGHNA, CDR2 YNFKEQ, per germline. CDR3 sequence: CASSQDPGQGNEKLFF. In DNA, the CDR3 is TGTGCCAGCAGCCAAGATCCGGGACAGGGTAATGAAAAACTGTTTTTT.

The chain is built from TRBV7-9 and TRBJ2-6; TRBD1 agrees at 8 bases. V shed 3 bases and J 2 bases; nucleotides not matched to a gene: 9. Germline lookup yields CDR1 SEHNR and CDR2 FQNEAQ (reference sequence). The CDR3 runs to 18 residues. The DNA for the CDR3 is TGTGCCAGCAGCTTCCCTGGACAGGGACCTCCTGGGGCCAACGTCCTGACTTTC. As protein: CASSFPGQGPPGANVLTF.

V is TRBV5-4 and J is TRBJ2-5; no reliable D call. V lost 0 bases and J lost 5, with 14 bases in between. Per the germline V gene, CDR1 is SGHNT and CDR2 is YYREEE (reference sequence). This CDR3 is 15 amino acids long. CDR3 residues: CASSLVGSWRETQYF. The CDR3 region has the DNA TGTGCCAGCAGCTTGGTAGGAAGTTGGCGGGAGACCCAGTACTTC.

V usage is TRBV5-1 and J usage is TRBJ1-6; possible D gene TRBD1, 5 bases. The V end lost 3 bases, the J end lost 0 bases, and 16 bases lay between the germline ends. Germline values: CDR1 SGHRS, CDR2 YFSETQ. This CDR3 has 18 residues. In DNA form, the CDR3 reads TGCGCCAGCAGCTCCCTAGACAGAAGGAGCTCCTATAATTCACCCCTCCACTTT. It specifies CASSSLDRRSSYNSPLHF. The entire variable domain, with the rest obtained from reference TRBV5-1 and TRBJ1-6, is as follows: KAGVTQTPRYLIKTRGQQVTLSCSPISGHRSVSWYQQTPGQGLQFLFEYFSETQRNKGNFPGRFSGRQFSNSRSEMNVSTLELGDSALYLCASSSLDRRSSYNSPLHFGNGTRLTVT.

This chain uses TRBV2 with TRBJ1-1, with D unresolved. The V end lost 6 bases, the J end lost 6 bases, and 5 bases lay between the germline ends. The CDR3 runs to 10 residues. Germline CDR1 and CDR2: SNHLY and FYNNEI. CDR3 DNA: TGTGCCAGCAGCTTCGCTGAAGCTTTCTTT. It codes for CASSFAEAFF.

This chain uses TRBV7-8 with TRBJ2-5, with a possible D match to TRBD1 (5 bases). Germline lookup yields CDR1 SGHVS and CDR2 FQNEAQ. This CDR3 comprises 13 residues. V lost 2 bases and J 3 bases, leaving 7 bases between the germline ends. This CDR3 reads CASSLSGKETQYF. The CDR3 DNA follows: TGTGCCAGCAGCTTATCAGGGAAAGAGACCCAGTACTTC.

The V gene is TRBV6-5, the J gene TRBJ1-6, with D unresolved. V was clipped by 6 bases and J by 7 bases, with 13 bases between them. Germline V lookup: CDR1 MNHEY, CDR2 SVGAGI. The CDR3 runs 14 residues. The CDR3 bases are TGTGCCAGCAGGGTCTCCACTTCGAATTCACCCCTCCACTTT. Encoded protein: CASRVSTSNSPLHF.

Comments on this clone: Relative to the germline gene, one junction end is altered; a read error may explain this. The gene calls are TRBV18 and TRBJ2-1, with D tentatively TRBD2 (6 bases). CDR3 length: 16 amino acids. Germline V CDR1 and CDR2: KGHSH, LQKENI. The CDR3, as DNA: TGTGCCAGTTCACCAGGCGCAGGCGGGGAGAACAATGAGCAGTTCTTC. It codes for CASSPGAGGENNEQFF.

CDR3 sequence (DNA): TGTGCCAGCAGCCAATACGGGGGCACAGATACGCAGTATTTT. Its translation is CASSQYGGTDTQYF. The chain employs TRBV3-1 (or the pseudogene TRBV3-2) and TRBJ2-3; a weak D match, TRBD2 (5 bases). With 2 bases removed from V and 1 base from J, the gap between germline ends came to 7 bases. Germline CDR1 and CDR2: LGHDT and YNNKEL (reference sequence). This CDR3 contains 14 residues.

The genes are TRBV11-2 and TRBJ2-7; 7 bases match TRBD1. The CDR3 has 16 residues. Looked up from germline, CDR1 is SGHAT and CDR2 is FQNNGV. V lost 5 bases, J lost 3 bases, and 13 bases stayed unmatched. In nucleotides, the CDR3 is TGTGCCAGCAGCCCCACGGCGAGGACAGGAGTCTACGAGCAGTACTTC. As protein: CASSPTARTGVYEQYF.

The CDR3 loop reads CASSLAGEKDEQFF. DNA of the CDR3: TGTGCCAGCTCACTAGCGGGAGAGAAAGATGAGCAGTTCTTC. V gene TRBV19 combines with J gene TRBJ2-1; 11 bases map to TRBD2. The CDR3 runs 14 residues. The trim removed 9 bases at V and 8 bases at J, leaving 9 bases unmatched. CDR1 is LNHDA and CDR2 is SQIVND in the germline V gene (reference sequence).

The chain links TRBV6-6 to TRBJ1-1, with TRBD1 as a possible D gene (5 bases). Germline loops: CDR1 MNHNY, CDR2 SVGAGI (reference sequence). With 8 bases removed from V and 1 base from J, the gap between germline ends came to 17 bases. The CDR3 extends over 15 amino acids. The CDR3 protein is CASADWGSSNTEAFF. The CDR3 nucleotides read TGTGCCAGCGCGGATTGGGGCAGCTCGAACACTGAAGCTTTCTTT.

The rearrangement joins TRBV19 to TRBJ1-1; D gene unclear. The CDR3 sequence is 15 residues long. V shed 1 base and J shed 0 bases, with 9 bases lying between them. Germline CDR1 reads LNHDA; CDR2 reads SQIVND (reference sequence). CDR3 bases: TGTGCCAGTAGTATAGGAGGGCAGATGAACACTGAAGCTTTCTTT. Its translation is CASSIGGQMNTEAFF. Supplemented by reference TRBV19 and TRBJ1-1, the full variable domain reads DGGITQSPKYLFRKEGQNVTLSCEQNLNHDAMYWYRQDPGQGLRLIYYSQIVNDFQKGDIAEGYSVSREKKESFPLTVTSAQKNPTAFYLCASSIGGQMNTEAFFGQGTRLTVV.

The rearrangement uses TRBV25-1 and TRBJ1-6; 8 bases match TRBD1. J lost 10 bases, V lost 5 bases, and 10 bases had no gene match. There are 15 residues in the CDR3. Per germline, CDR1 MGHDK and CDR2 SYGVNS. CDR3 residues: CASSLSGTGGSPLHF. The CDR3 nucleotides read TGTGCCAGCAGTCTCTCCGGGACAGGAGGGTCACCCCTCCACTTT. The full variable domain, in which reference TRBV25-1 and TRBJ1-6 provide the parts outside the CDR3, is EADIYQTPRYLVIGTGKKITLECSQTMGHDKMYWYQQDPGMELHLIHYSYGVNSTEKGDLSSESTVSRIRTEHFPLTLESARPSHTSQYLCASSLSGTGGSPLHFGNGTRLTVT.